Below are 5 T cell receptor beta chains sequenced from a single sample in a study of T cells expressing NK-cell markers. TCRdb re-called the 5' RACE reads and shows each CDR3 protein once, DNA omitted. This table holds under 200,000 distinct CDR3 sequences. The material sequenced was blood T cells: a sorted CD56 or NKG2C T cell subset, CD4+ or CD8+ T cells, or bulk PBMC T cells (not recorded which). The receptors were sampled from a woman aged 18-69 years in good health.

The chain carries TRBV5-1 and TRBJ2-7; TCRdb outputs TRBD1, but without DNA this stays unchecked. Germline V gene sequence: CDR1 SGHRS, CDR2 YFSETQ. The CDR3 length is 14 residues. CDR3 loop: CASSGGQGGNEQYF.

This CDR3 reads CAITGGYNSPLHF. The chain is built from TRBV10-3 and TRBJ1-6; TCRdb gives TRBD1 as the D gene, but with no DNA this cannot be confirmed. Germline-derived CDR1 and CDR2 are ENHRY and SYGVKD. The CDR3 runs 13 residues.

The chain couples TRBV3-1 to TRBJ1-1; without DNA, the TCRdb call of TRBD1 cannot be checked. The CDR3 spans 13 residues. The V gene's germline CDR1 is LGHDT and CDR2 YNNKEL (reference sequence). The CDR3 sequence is CASQRTENTEAFF.

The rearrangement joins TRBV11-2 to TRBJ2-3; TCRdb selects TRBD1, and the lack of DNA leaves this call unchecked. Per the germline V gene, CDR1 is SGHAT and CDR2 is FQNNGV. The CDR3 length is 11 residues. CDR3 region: CASGAGDTQYF.

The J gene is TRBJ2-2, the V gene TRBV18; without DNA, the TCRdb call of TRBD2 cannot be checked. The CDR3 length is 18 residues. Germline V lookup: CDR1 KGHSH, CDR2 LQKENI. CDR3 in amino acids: CASSPASGGATNTGELFF. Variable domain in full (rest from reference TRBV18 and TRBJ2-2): NAGVMQNPRHLVRRRGQEARLRCSPMKGHSHVYWYRQLPEEGLKFMVYLQKENIIDESGMPKERFSAEFPKEGPSILRIQQVVRGDSAAYFCASSPASGGATNTGELFFGEGSRLTVL.